This passage covers 25 T cell receptor beta chains from one sample sequenced in a study of T cell repertoires in cytomegalovirus infection. TCRdb processed the reads anew with MiXCR; each CDR3 protein has one entry. The sample gives about 260,000 distinct CDR3 sequences, approximately 14% of which show up once; around 8.7% is in the top ten. The sample taken for sequencing was PBMCs. The receptor set was obtained from a human donor in good health (CMV status not recorded). Some clones in this sample may be carry-over from other donors' samples.

V is TRBV24-1 and J is TRBJ2-3, with 9 bases fitting TRBD1. The CDR3 has 15 amino acids. V trimming: 8 bases; J trimming: 5 bases; junction bases outside the gene matches: 10. The germline gives CDR1 KGHDR, CDR2 SFDVKD. The CDR3 sequence is CATTPGQGLGDTQYF. The CDR3 region has the DNA TGTGCCACCACACCGGGACAGGGATTAGGAGATACGCAGTATTTT.

This clonotype was counted only a few times. The chain uses TRBV5-1 and TRBJ2-2, with D perhaps TRBD2 (5 bases). Germline assignment: CDR1 SGHRS and CDR2 YFSETQ. Trimming left V 0 bases short and J 4 bases short, with 13 bases between. The CDR3 runs 16 residues. CDR3 bases: TGCGCCAGCAGCTTGGCTGCGGGCCCGGCCACCGGGGAGCTGTTTTTT. This sequence encodes CASSLAAGPATGELFF.

This clonotype has a count of ten or more. The chain couples TRBV7-3 to TRBJ2-1; unclear D gene. In germline, CDR1 is SGHTA, CDR2 FQGTGA. The CDR3 is 13 amino acids. V was trimmed by 2 bases and J by 3 bases, leaving 5 bases between them. Written as DNA, the CDR3 is TGTGCCAGCAGCTTACCGGACTACAATGAGCAGTTCTTC. This codes for CASSLPDYNEQFF.

This clonotype showed up just a few times. The chain is built from TRBV20-1 and TRBJ2-7; 7 bases match TRBD2. With 0 bases clipped from V and 3 bases from J, the junction kept 11 bases outside the gene matches. The CDR3 is 16 residues long. The germline gives CDR1 DFQATT, CDR2 SNEGSKA (reference sequence). The CDR3 here is CSARERGLGPGYEQYF. CDR3 DNA: TGCAGTGCTAGAGAGCGTGGACTAGGCCCAGGCTACGAGCAGTACTTC.

The rearrangement links TRBV7-9 to TRBJ1-2; possibly TRBD1 for D (5 bases). The V gene's germline CDR1 is SEHNR and CDR2 FQNEAQ (reference sequence). Trimming shortened V by 11 bases and J by 4 bases, and 20 bases separated the two germline ends. There are 14 residues in the CDR3. The CDR3 sequence is CAGGATQGSYGYTF. The DNA for the CDR3 is TGTGCCGGGGGTGCTACCCAGGGAAGCTATGGCTACACCTTC. Using reference TRBV7-9 and TRBJ1-2 for the parts outside the CDR3, the full variable domain is DTGVSQNPRHKITKRGQNVTFRCDPISEHNRLYWYRQTLGQGPEFLTYFQNEAQLEKSRLLSDRFSAERPKGSFSTLEIQRTEQGDSAMYLCAGGATQGSYGYTFGSGTRLTVV.

This clonotype was picked up a small number of times. The V call is TRBV7-9, the J call TRBJ2-2; a possible D gene is TRBD1 (6 bases). The V gene's germline CDR1 is SEHNR and CDR2 FQNEAQ (reference sequence). The CDR3 runs 14 residues. Deletions cut 6 bases from V and 6 bases from J, with 14 bases between. The CDR3 nucleotides read TGTGCCAGCAGTTTTCCTCAGGGGTCCGGGGAGCTGTTTTTT. This gives the protein CASSFPQGSGELFF.

This clonotype turned up a few times. The J gene is TRBJ2-1, the V gene TRBV19, with D perhaps matching TRBD1 or TRBD2 (5 bases each). Germline assignment: CDR1 LNHDA and CDR2 SQIVND (reference sequence). Deletions cut 5 bases from V and 9 bases from J, with 17 bases between. The CDR3 loop spans 14 amino acids. The CDR3 coding sequence is TGTGCCAGTAGTGCCCGGGACCGCTCGTTTGAGCAGTTCTTC. This sequence encodes CASSARDRSFEQFF.

In this sample, this clonotype turned up a few times. This chain joins TRBV2 and TRBJ1-5, with D maybe TRBD1 (5 bases). Germline V lookup: CDR1 SNHLY, CDR2 FYNNEI. V was pared by 5 bases and J by 0 bases, with 11 bases between. This CDR3 is 15 amino acids long. The CDR3 protein is CASSRDFLSNQPQHF. The DNA of the CDR3 is TGTGCCAGCAGTCGGGACTTCCTTAGCAATCAGCCCCAGCATTTT. Full variable domain (outside the CDR3, taken from reference TRBV2 and TRBJ1-5): EPEVTQTPSHQVTQMGQEVILRCVPISNHLYFYWYRQILGQKVEFLVSFYNNEISEKSEIFDDQFSVERPDGSNFTLKIRSTKLEDSAMYFCASSRDFLSNQPQHFGDGTRLSIL.

This chain links TRBV6-1 with TRBJ2-3; TRBD2 matches 14 bases. CDR1 MNHNS and CDR2 SASEGT come from the germline V gene. The CDR3 runs to 19 residues. Losses at the gene ends were 4 bases for V and 2 bases for J; bases not matched to a gene: 11. The CDR3 is CASSVPPWTSGGNTDTQYF. DNA of the CDR3: TGTGCCAGCAGTGTACCCCCCTGGACTAGCGGGGGGAACACAGATACGCAGTATTTT.

This clonotype was counted ten times or more. This chain uses TRBV7-8 with TRBJ1-2, with D possibly matching TRBD1 (6 bases). There are 16 residues in the CDR3. The V gene's germline CDR1 is SGHVS and CDR2 FQNEAQ. The V and J ends lost 5 bases and 5 bases respectively, with 21 bases between them. CDR3: CASSEPVGGASYGYTF. In DNA form, the CDR3 reads TGTGCCAGCAGCGAACCGGTGGGGGGCGCTTCGTATGGCTACACCTTC. Variable domain in full (rest from reference TRBV7-8 and TRBJ1-2): GAGVSQSPRYKVAKRGQDVALRCDPISGHVSLFWYQQALGQGPEFLTYFQNEAQLDKSGLPSDRFFAERPEGSVSTLKIQRTQQEDSAVYLCASSEPVGGASYGYTFGSGTRLTVV.

This clonotype occurred many times. The V and J genes are TRBV14 and TRBJ2-4; D ambiguous. This CDR3 has 14 amino acids. Between the trimmed V and J ends, which lost 0 bases and 8 bases, there was a span of 11 bases. Germline V gives CDR1 SGHDN, CDR2 FVKESK. CDR3 sequence (DNA): TGTGCCAGCAGCCAAGATTGGGATCCGCACATTCAGTACTTC. Residues: CASSQDWDPHIQYF.

CDR3 sequence: CASSPLGDSSAGTQYF. CDR3 nucleotides: TGTGCCAGCAGCCCCTTGGGGGACAGCTCCGCGGGGACCCAGTACTTC. This chain uses TRBV7-3 with TRBJ2-5, with TRBD1 matching 7 bases. Germline assignment: CDR1 SGHTA and CDR2 FQGTGA. There are 16 residues in the CDR3. V was clipped by 5 bases and J by 7 bases; unmatched bases: 16.

CDR3 sequence reads: CASSQPAGEQYF. DNA of the CDR3: TGTGCCAGCAGCCAGCCCGCGGGCGAGCAGTACTTC. The chain joins TRBV5-3 to TRBJ2-7; the D gene is possibly TRBD2 (5 bases). TRBV5-3 is an ORF; its function is uncertain. This CDR3 is 12 amino acids long. Trimming removed 8 bases from V and 6 bases from J, with 15 bases in between.

This clonotype was seen at least ten times. J is TRBJ2-1 and V is TRBV6-1, with 12 positions matching TRBD1. The germline V gene encodes CDR1 MNHNS and CDR2 SASEGT. The CDR3 loop spans 16 amino acids. V trimming: 10 bases; J trimming: 5 bases; junction bases outside the gene matches: 12. As DNA, the CDR3 is TGTGCCACATATGGGGACAGGGGGCGCTGGCACAATGAGCAGTTCTTC. It is translated as CATYGDRGRWHNEQFF.

This rearrangement joins TRBV6-2 or TRBV6-3 to TRBJ1-5; D is uncertain. The CDR3 sequence is 16 residues long. V was cut by 8 bases and J by 0 bases, with 17 bases left in between. Per germline, CDR1 MNHEY and CDR2 SVGEGT. CDR3 coding DNA: TGTGCCAGCTTGAAGAGGGCAGACCATAGCAATCAGCCCCAGCATTTT. It translates to CASLKRADHSNQPQHF.

This chain uses TRBV6-2 or TRBV6-3 with TRBJ1-1; TRBD1 agrees at 10 bases. The CDR3 runs to 15 residues. Per germline, CDR1 MNHEY and CDR2 SVGEGT. V trimming: 0 bases; J trimming: 4 bases; junction bases outside the gene matches: 2. This chain's CDR3 is CASSYSRTGGTEAFF. As DNA, the CDR3 is TGTGCCAGCAGTTACTCGAGGACAGGGGGCACTGAAGCTTTCTTT.

This clonotype was seen at least ten times. V gene TRBV25-1 combines with J gene TRBJ1-1; D gene uncertain. This CDR3 is 15 amino acids long. V was trimmed by 3 bases and J by 0 bases, leaving 11 bases between them. The germline V gene has CDR1 MGHDK and CDR2 SYGVNS. The DNA of the CDR3 is TGTGCCAGCAGTGACGGCCGGGTTCTGAACACTGAAGCTTTCTTT. It encodes CASSDGRVLNTEAFF.

This clonotype was counted a few times. The chain couples TRBV28 to TRBJ1-2; maybe TRBD1 (6 bases). CDR1 is MDHEN, CDR2 SYDVKM, per germline. There are 13 residues in the CDR3. Trimming cost V 4 bases and J 12 bases, with 18 bases left between them. The CDR3 nucleotides are TGTGCCAGCAGTTCTACAGGACAGCCGGTGGACACCTTC. This codes for CASSSTGQPVDTF.

The chain recombines TRBV7-3 with TRBJ2-1, with 8 nucleotides matching TRBD2. This CDR3 is built from 16 residues. J was trimmed by 5 bases and V by 7 bases; bases with no gene match: 13. Germline-derived CDR1 and CDR2 are SGHTA and FQGTGA. CDR3 nucleotide sequence: TGTGCCAGCACCCAGAGAGCGGGGGCGCCCAACAATGAGCAGTTCTTC. It specifies CASTQRAGAPNNEQFF.

There are many counts of this clonotype. V and J are TRBV7-2 and TRBJ1-5, with D possibly matching TRBD1 (6 bases). The CDR3 sequence is 15 residues long. The V and J ends lost 2 bases and 1 base respectively, with 9 bases between them. CDR1 is SGHTA and CDR2 is FQGNSA in the germline V gene. CDR3: CASSLWGASNQPQHF. The CDR3 DNA reads TGTGCCAGCAGCTTATGGGGGGCGAGCAATCAGCCCCAGCATTTT.

This clonotype has just a few counts. An end of the junction differs from the germline gene, which may be a read error. The chain has TRBV5-1 and TRBJ1-1; D is uncertain. Germline V gives CDR1 SGHRS, CDR2 YFSETQ. The CDR3 runs to 15 residues. Here the CDR3 reads CASSGRPFQNAEAFF. CDR3 bases: TGCGCCAGCAGTGGCAGGCCGTTTCAGAACGCTGAAGCTTTCTTT.

The table lists this clonotype with many counts. The chain recombines TRBV28 with TRBJ1-1; 9 bases are a match to TRBD1. Trimming at V came to 2 bases and at J to 4 bases, leaving 5 bases not matched to a gene. In germline, CDR1 is MDHEN, CDR2 SYDVKM. The CDR3 covers 15 residues. CDR3 amino acids: CASSLMGTGITEAFF. CDR3 DNA sequence: TGTGCCAGCAGTTTAATGGGGACAGGGATCACTGAAGCTTTCTTT.

CDR3 sequence (DNA): TGCAGCGCCCGGGACCCTACGAACGGGGAGCTGTTTTTT. It translates to CSARDPTNGELFF. V gene TRBV29-1 combines with J gene TRBJ2-2; perhaps D is TRBD1 or TRBD2 (5 bases each). CDR3 size: 13 residues. In germline, CDR1 is SQVTM, CDR2 ANQGSEA. Trimming cost V 7 bases and J 7 bases, with 16 bases left between them.

This clonotype has ten or more counts. In DNA, the CDR3 is TGTGCCAGCAGCCGTTGGGGGGGATTGGACACTGAAGCTTTCTTT. Translated: CASSRWGGLDTEAFF. The V and J genes are TRBV7-2 and TRBJ1-1, with TRBD1 as a possible D gene (5 bases). This CDR3 spans 15 amino acids. V was clipped by 5 bases and J by 3 bases, with 16 bases between them. Germline V gives CDR1 SGHTA, CDR2 FQGNSA.

The V call is TRBV4-3, the J call TRBJ2-7; 10 bases align to TRBD2. The CDR3 loop spans 17 amino acids. Germline V gene lookup returns CDR1 LGHNA and CDR2 YSLEER. The junction had 9 bases not matched to a gene; V was cut back by 0 bases and J by 4 bases. CDR3 sequence (DNA): TGCGCCAGCAGCCAAGATGGGGGAGCGGGAGGGCCATACGAGCAGTACTTC. Its protein product is CASSQDGGAGGPYEQYF.